These 4 T cell receptor beta chains share one sample of origin, sequenced in a study of T cells in Graves' hyperthyroidism and ophthalmopathy. TCR beta CDR3 sequences were amplified from RNA transcripts. In the first-round RT-PCR of the TCR CDR3, the HTBI primer set was used. TCRdb redid the calling of the multiplex PCR reads with MiXCR, one entry per CDR3 protein. The table has about 290,000 distinct CDR3 sequences, approximately 14% seen once. The material sequenced was blood. These receptors originate from a middle-aged woman with Graves' hyperthyroidism.

V is TRBV11-2 and J is TRBJ2-7; D is unclear. The CDR3 sequence is 16 residues long. Trimming removed 3 bases at V and 6 bases at J, with 21 bases between. Germline CDR1 SGHAT, CDR2 FQNNGV. Written as DNA, the CDR3 is TGTGCCAGCAGCTTCTTGGCAGGTCAAGCGATCAGCGAGCAGTACTTC. It translates to CASSFLAGQAISEQYF.

This clonotype was counted many times. V gene TRBV6-1 combines with J gene TRBJ2-1, with 10 bases identical to TRBD1. There are 14 residues in the CDR3. Germline V gene data show CDR1 as MNHNS and CDR2 as SASEGT. The V segment lost 5 bases and the J segment 7 bases; nucleotides outside the gene matches: 5. CDR3 DNA sequence: TGTGCCAGCAGTAAGGGACAGGGGAAGAATGAGCAGTTCTTC. Translated: CASSKGQGKNEQFF.

Only a few counts were recorded for this clonotype. The CDR3 spells CASSLGLGHSPLHF. Written as DNA, the CDR3 is TGTGCCAGCAGCTTAGGACTGGGGCATTCACCCCTCCACTTT. The chain recombines TRBV7-9 with TRBJ1-6, with D possibly being TRBD1 (5 bases). V shed 1 base and J shed 8 bases, with 9 bases lying between them. Germline lookup yields CDR1 SEHNR and CDR2 FQNEAQ (reference sequence). This CDR3 spans 14 amino acids.

The J gene is TRBJ2-1, the V gene TRBV4-1; TRBD2 matches 9 bases. Germline V CDR1 and CDR2: MGHRA, YSYEKL. J was trimmed by 7 bases and V by 4 bases; bases with no gene match: 11. The CDR3 is 16 residues long. CDR3 nucleotide sequence: TGCGCCAGCAGCCTCCTAGTAGTAGCGGGAGTAAATGAGCAGTTCTTC. Translating gives CASSLLVVAGVNEQFF.